The 22 T cell receptor beta chains below all came from one sample that was sequenced in a study of shared clonotypes between healthy human individuals. Clones were read by immunoSEQ multiplex PCR, and TCRdb kept only the in-frame ones, dropping some. The data show 1 million to 1.3 million clones, roughly 74% seen once. The sequencing input was memory CD4+ T cells from PBMCs. The subset: CD45RA-negative fraction. The receptors were sampled from a young man in good health. Some clones in this sample may be carry-over from other donors' samples.

This chain connects TRBV5-1 to TRBJ1-1; D is perhaps TRBD1 (5 bases). Trimming took 3 bases from V and 8 from J, leaving 17 bases between them. Germline CDR1 reads SGHRS; CDR2 reads YFSETQ. The CDR3 is 14 amino acids. The CDR3 reads CASSSPRGAGEAFF. CDR3 nucleotides: TGCGCCAGCAGCTCCCCCCGCGGGGCGGGAGAAGCTTTCTTT.

For this clone: The identical CDR3 is also encoded by other nucleotide sequences in the sample. This chain uses TRBV12-5 with TRBJ1-3; 7 positions match TRBD1. The germline gives CDR1 LGHNT, CDR2 FRNRAP. Unmatched junction bases numbered 3, after V lost 1 base and J lost 0 bases. The CDR3 loop spans 16 amino acids. CDR3 DNA sequence: TGTGCTAGTGGTTTGGGACAGGGAACCTCTGGAAACACCATATATTTT. Encoded protein: CASGLGQGTSGNTIYF. Together with reference TRBV12-5 and TRBJ1-3, the CDR3 gives the full variable domain: DARVTQTPRHKVTEMGQEVTMRCQPILGHNTVFWYRQTMMQGLELLAYFRNRAPLDDSGMPKDRFSAEMPDATLATLKIQPSEPRDSAVYFCASGLGQGTSGNTIYFGEGSWLTVV.

In this sample, this clone turned up many times. This chain links TRBV11-2 with TRBJ1-6, with D maybe TRBD1 (5 bases). This CDR3 contains 14 residues. Trimming removed 5 bases at V and 6 bases at J, with 11 bases between. Germline CDR1 and CDR2: SGHAT and FQNNGV. The CDR3 region is CASSGPGGNSPLHF. The CDR3 nucleotides are TGTGCCAGCAGCGGACCGGGGGGTAATTCACCCCTCCACTTT.

The chain has TRBV5-8 and TRBJ2-3; 7 nucleotides agree with TRBD1. CDR1 and CDR2 (germline): SGHTS, YDEGEE. The CDR3 is made up of 16 amino acids. V trimming: 5 bases; J trimming: 3 bases; junction bases outside the gene matches: 12. CDR3 in DNA: TGTGCCAGCAGAACTGCCGGGACAGCTTTAACAGATACGCAGTATTTT. Its translation: CASRTAGTALTDTQYF.

The chain recombines TRBV6-5 with TRBJ2-1; TRBD2 matches at 8 bases. The CDR3 consists of 16 residues. Germline lookup yields CDR1 MNHEY and CDR2 SVGAGI. Unmatched junction bases numbered 7, after V lost 2 bases and J lost 4 bases. CDR3 nucleotide sequence: TGTGCCAGCAGTTACGACCGGGAGGGCCCGTACAATGAGCAGTTCTTC. Translated: CASSYDREGPYNEQFF.

V gene TRBV18 combines with J gene TRBJ2-7, with D perhaps TRBD1 (7 bases). Germline lookup yields CDR1 KGHSH and CDR2 LQKENI. This CDR3 contains 16 residues. The V gene lost 3 bases and the J gene lost 4 bases, with 19 bases spanning the gap. The CDR3 nucleotides read TGTGCCAGCTCACCGAATACCCTGACAGGGAGGTACGAGCAGTACTTC. The encoded protein is CASSPNTLTGRYEQYF. The full variable domain, in which reference TRBV18 and TRBJ2-7 provide the parts outside the CDR3, is NAGVMQNPRHLVRRRGQEARLRCSPMKGHSHVYWYRQLPEEGLKFMVYLQKENIIDESGMPKERFSAEFPKEGPSILRIQQVVRGDSAAYFCASSPNTLTGRYEQYFGPGTRLTVT.

V is TRBV4-2 and J is TRBJ2-3; tentative D call: TRBD2 (6 bases). V was clipped by 6 bases and J by 2 bases, with 12 bases between them. The length of the CDR3 is 14 residues. Germline CDR1 is LGHNA and CDR2 is YNFKEQ. CDR3 nucleotide sequence: TGTGCCAGCAGGGGGACTGGAGACACAGATACGCAGTATTTT. Protein product: CASRGTGDTDTQYF.

This chain links TRBV7-2 with TRBJ1-1; D remains unclear. This CDR3 is built from 15 residues. Germline V gene data show CDR1 as SGHTA and CDR2 as FQGNSA. V lost 3 bases to trimming and J lost 4 bases, with 15 bases between them. The CDR3 reads CASSLPATYGTEAFF. The CDR3 DNA is TGTGCCAGCAGCTTGCCAGCGACATATGGCACTGAAGCTTTCTTT.

This chain joins TRBV2 and TRBJ2-1; 9 nucleotides match TRBD1. The CDR3 runs 14 residues. The germline gives CDR1 SNHLY, CDR2 FYNNEI. Trimming cost V 6 bases and J 10 bases; bases outside gene matches: 10. CDR3 coding DNA: TGTGCCAGCAGGCCCCGGGACAGGGTTAGCGAGCAGTTCTTC. Translated: CASRPRDRVSEQFF.

This clone has a single count. V is TRBV18 and J is TRBJ1-3; TRBD1 matches 8 bases. CDR1 is KGHSH and CDR2 is LQKENI in the germline V gene. Losses at the gene ends were 3 bases for V and 0 bases for J; bases not matched to a gene: 7. The CDR3 sequence is 17 residues long. Here the CDR3 DNA reads TGTGCCAGCTCACCGATACAGGGGGTTATCTCTGGAAACACCATATATTTT. This translates into CASSPIQGVISGNTIYF.

This clone was observed a single time. This chain links TRBV7-6 with TRBJ2-5; maybe TRBD1 (5 bases). CDR1 is SGHVS, CDR2 FNYEAQ, per germline. The CDR3 sequence is 14 residues long. With 5 bases removed from V and 1 base from J, the gap between germline ends came to 11 bases. The CDR3 region is CASSPADSQETQYF. DNA for the CDR3: TGTGCCAGCAGCCCAGCTGACAGCCAAGAGACCCAGTACTTC.

The rearrangement joins TRBV19 to TRBJ1-4; D is unresolved. Per germline, CDR1 LNHDA and CDR2 SQIVND (reference sequence). The CDR3 sequence is 14 residues long. V lost 3 bases to trimming and J lost 0 bases, with 5 bases between them. Here the CDR3 DNA reads TGTGCCAGTAGTATTGAAGCAACTAATGAAAAACTGTTTTTT. This gives the protein CASSIEATNEKLFF. The variable domain in full, with the rest retrieved from reference TRBV19 and TRBJ1-4, is DGGITQSPKYLFRKEGQNVTLSCEQNLNHDAMYWYRQDPGQGLRLIYYSQIVNDFQKGDIAEGYSVSREKKESFPLTVTSAQKNPTAFYLCASSIEATNEKLFFGSGTQLSVL.

The chain has TRBV10-3 and TRBJ2-3, with 7 bases matching TRBD2. Trimming removed 4 bases from V and 2 bases from J; junction bases left unmatched: 12. CDR1 and CDR2 (germline): ENHRY, SYGVKD. There are 17 residues in the CDR3. The CDR3 here is CAISGVGRDYPTDTQYF. CDR3 in DNA: TGTGCCATCAGTGGAGTGGGGCGGGACTACCCCACAGATACGCAGTATTTT.

The chain combines TRBV20-1 with TRBJ1-1; D is ambiguous. The germline V gene encodes CDR1 DFQATT and CDR2 SNEGSKA (reference sequence). The CDR3 is 11 amino acids. Trimming stripped 6 bases from V and 7 bases from J, with 12 bases between. The CDR3: CSASSGVEAFF. CDR3 nucleotide sequence: TGCAGTGCCAGCTCGGGCGTTGAAGCTTTCTTT.

The chain links TRBV5-6 to TRBJ1-1; maybe TRBD1 (6 bases). Trimming removed 0 bases at V and 6 bases at J, with 15 bases between. The CDR3 length is 15 residues. Germline V gene sequence: CDR1 SGHDT, CDR2 YYEEEE. The CDR3: CASSLVRGWGPEAFF. The CDR3 coding sequence is TGTGCCAGCAGCTTGGTAAGGGGTTGGGGGCCTGAAGCTTTCTTT. The complete variable domain, with remaining parts taken from reference TRBV5-6 and TRBJ1-1, reads DAGVTQSPTHLIKTRGQQVTLRCSPKSGHDTVSWYQQALGQGPQFIFQYYEEEERQRGNFPDRFSGHQFPNYSSELNVNALLLGDSALYLCASSLVRGWGPEAFFGQGTRLTVV.

This clone was detected once. J is TRBJ1-2 and V is TRBV5-1; no reliable D call. V lost 4 bases to trimming and J lost 7 bases, with 20 bases between them. The germline V gene encodes CDR1 SGHRS and CDR2 YFSETQ. The CDR3 consists of 15 residues. CDR3 nucleotides: TGCGCCAGCAGCGAGGCCGTCAGTTCCACCGCTGGCTACACCTTC. Encoded protein: CASSEAVSSTAGYTF.

V and J are TRBV7-2 and TRBJ1-3; 7 bases agree with TRBD1. Losses at the gene ends were 1 base for V and 0 bases for J; bases not matched to a gene: 6. Germline assignment: CDR1 SGHTA and CDR2 FQGNSA. The CDR3 is made up of 17 amino acids. The CDR3 DNA reads TGTGCCAGCAGCTTAGTTGGGACAGTTAGCTCTGGAAACACCATATATTTT. This translates into CASSLVGTVSSGNTIYF.

This clone has only a few counts. The chain is built from TRBV5-4 and TRBJ1-1; 9 bases fit TRBD1. This CDR3 region has 15 residues. The germline V gene has CDR1 SGHNT and CDR2 YYREEE (reference sequence). The J segment lost 2 bases and the V segment lost 3 bases, leaving 5 bases of the junction unmatched. DNA for the CDR3: TGTGCCAGCAGCTCCTTGGACAGGGGAAACACTGAAGCTTTCTTT. Its protein is CASSSLDRGNTEAFF.

The sample holds many counts of this clone. The chain is built from TRBV5-6 and TRBJ1-2, with 9 bases aligning to TRBD1. V shed 1 base and J 8 bases; nucleotides not matched to a gene: 12. CDR3 size: 16 residues. Germline CDR1 reads SGHDT; CDR2 reads YYEEEE. CDR3 region: CASSLWDRVRPGGYTF. The CDR3, as DNA: TGTGCCAGCAGCTTGTGGGACAGGGTGAGACCGGGGGGCTACACCTTC.

A single count supports this clone. Other DNA sequences within the sample encode an identical CDR3. This chain links TRBV9 with TRBJ2-3; 13 bases are a match to TRBD2. The CDR3 consists of 14 residues. Germline V lookup: CDR1 SGDLS, CDR2 YYNGEE. J gave up 5 bases and V 3 bases, and 0 bases lay outside the gene matches. The CDR3 sequence is CASSGLAGGDTQYF. Written as DNA, the CDR3 is TGTGCCAGCAGCGGACTAGCGGGAGGAGATACGCAGTATTTT.

To note about this clone: Other DNA sequences of this sample code for an identical CDR3. CDR3: CASSPLASEQFF. The CDR3 DNA is TGTGCCAGCAGCCCCCTGGCGAGTGAGCAGTTCTTC. The J gene is TRBJ2-1, the V gene TRBV7-9, with D hard to call. This CDR3 comprises 12 residues. Germline values: CDR1 SEHNR, CDR2 FQNEAQ (reference sequence). Trimming took 5 bases from V and 9 from J, leaving 11 bases between them.

This chain connects TRBV6-1 to TRBJ1-3; D remains unclear. CDR3 length: 16 residues. V was trimmed by 0 bases and J by 0 bases, leaving 9 bases between them. In germline, CDR1 is MNHNS, CDR2 SASEGT. The CDR3 DNA reads as TGTGCCAGCAGTGAAGCGCTTCCGAACTCTGGAAACACCATATATTTT. Amino acid sequence: CASSEALPNSGNTIYF.